The clone carrying this T cell receptor (beta chain) was counted once. These data originate in a study of blood T cell repertoires in COVID-19. Study overall: Material from acute and convalescent COVID-19 was sourced from the United States, Italy and Spain. Sources were T cells, B-cell-depleted T cells, or PBMCs; the material itself was cDNA or gDNA.

Repertoires were generated with immunoSEQ multiplex PCR, while TCRdb's copy carries only in-frame clones and drops some. Of fewer than 350,000 clones listed, 85% were seen once; the top ten hold about 2%. V was cut by 4 bases and J by 2 bases, with 16 bases left in between. From germline, CDR1 is SGHVS and CDR2 FQNEAQ. The CDR3 spans 16 residues. In terms of age and location, participants ranged from roughly 18 to 95 years and lived in approximately 26 US areas. No more than 2 weeks before study entry, exposed participants had met a case of COVID-19. Source material: PBMCs or T cells enriched from blood (not recorded which). The rearrangement links TRBV7-8 to TRBJ2-3, with a possible D match to TRBD2 (5 bases). The clonotype originates from a woman in her twenties or thirties who had been exposed to COVID-19. The CDR3 spells CASSSNQRRSTDTQYF. The CDR3 DNA is TGTGCCAGCAGCTCGAACCAGCGGAGATCCACAGATACGCAGTATTTT. Looking up the rest from reference TRBV7-8 and TRBJ2-3 gives the full variable domain: GAGVSQSPRYKVAKRGQDVALRCDPISGHVSLFWYQQALGQGPEFLTYFQNEAQLDKSGLPSDRFFAERPEGSVSTLKIQRTQQEDSAVYLCASSSNQRRSTDTQYFGPGTRLTVL.